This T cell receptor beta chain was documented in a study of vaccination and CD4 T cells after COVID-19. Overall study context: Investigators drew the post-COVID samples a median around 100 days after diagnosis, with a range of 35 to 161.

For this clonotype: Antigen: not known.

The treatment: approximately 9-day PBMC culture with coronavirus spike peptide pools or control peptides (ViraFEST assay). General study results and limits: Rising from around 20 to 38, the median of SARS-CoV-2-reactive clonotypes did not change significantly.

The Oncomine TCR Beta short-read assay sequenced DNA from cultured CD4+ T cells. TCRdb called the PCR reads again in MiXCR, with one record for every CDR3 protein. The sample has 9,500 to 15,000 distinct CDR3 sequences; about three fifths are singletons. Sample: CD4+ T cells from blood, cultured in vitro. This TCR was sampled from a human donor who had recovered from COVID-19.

The CDR3 nucleotides are TGTGCCAGCAGTTTCAACAGCCACCTCTTCTACACCTTC. It is translated as CASSFNSHLFYTF. The rearrangement links TRBV12-3 or TRBV12-4 to TRBJ1-2; D gene unclear. V was trimmed by 3 bases and J by 10 bases, leaving 15 bases between them. The CDR3 is 13 residues long.